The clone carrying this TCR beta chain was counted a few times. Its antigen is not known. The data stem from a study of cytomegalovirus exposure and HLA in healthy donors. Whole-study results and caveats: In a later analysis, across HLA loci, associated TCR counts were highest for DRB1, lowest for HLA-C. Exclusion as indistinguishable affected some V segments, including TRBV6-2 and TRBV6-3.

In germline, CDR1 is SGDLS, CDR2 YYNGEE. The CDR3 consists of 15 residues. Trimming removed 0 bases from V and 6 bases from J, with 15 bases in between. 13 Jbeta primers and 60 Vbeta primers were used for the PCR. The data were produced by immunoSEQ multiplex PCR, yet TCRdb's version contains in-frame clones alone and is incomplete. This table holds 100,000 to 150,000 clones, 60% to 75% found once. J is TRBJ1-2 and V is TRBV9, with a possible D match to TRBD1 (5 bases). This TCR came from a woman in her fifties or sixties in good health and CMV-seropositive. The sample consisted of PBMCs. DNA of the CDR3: TGTGCCAGCAGCGTAGACCCGTCGGGGGGGGATGGCTACACCTTC. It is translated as CASSVDPSGGDGYTF.